This T cell receptor (beta chain) was captured by sequencing in a study of PD-1 blockade in classical Hodgkin lymphoma. The sample holds one count of this clone. V was clipped by 10 bases and J by 1 base, with 16 bases between them. The CDR3 totals 14 residues. The germline CDR1 and CDR2 sequences are MNHEY and SMNVEV (reference sequence). Every patient was affected by relapse after autologous stem cell transplantation, while exposure to brentuximab vedotin was not uniform. Here immunoSEQ multiplex PCR was the method, and the copy in TCRdb shows in-frame clones only, minus some. The table shows some 93,000 clones, with roughly 92% occurring only once.

The specimen comprised peripheral blood mononuclear cells (PBMCs), sampled at baseline. The rearrangement links TRBV27 to TRBJ1-1; D possibly corresponds to TRBD1 (6 bases). This TCR was sampled from a human donor with classical Hodgkin lymphoma. The CDR3 DNA is TGTGCCATCCGCCGTGGGGGGCGGAACACTGAAGCTTTCTTT. Translated, it gives CAIRRGGRNTEAFF.